The rows below give T cell receptor beta chains drawn from one sample of a study of blood T cell repertoires in COVID-19. Measured with immunoSEQ multiplex PCR; TCRdb has only the in-frame clones, and not every one. The profile shows 140,000 to 150,000 clones, 84% of them singletons. The specimen was peripheral blood. These TCRs come from a man aged 25 to 45 with COVID-19, enrolled during active disease. CDR3s include the opening cysteine and the closing phenylalanine or tryptophan. A D gene is named only where the DNA matches it firmly. Clone sizes are given selectively: once, few, many, or a class where the clone is expanded.

d_call,j_call,v_call,clone_size,cdr3_aa,cdr3_nt
TRBD1,TRBJ1-1,TRBV3-1/TRBV3-2,NA,CASSQVRQGASTEAFF,TGTGCCAGCAGCCAAGTTAGGCAGGGGGCTTCCACTGAAGCTTTCTTT
NA,TRBJ2-1,TRBV2,NA,CASGVSGLTFF,TGTGCCAGCGGGGTTTCCGGACTAACGTTCTTC
NA,TRBJ2-7,TRBV27,NA,CASSYQGADYSYEQYF,TGTGCCAGCAGTTACCAGGGTGCGGACTATTCCTACGAGCAGTACTTC
NA,TRBJ2-3,TRBV11-1,many,CASSLVPGLGTDTQYF,TGTGCCAGCAGCTTAGTCCCGGGATTGGGCACAGATACGCAGTATTTT
NA,TRBJ1-2,TRBV28,NA,CASTEASSGRSRYGYTF,TGTGCCAGCACTGAAGCTTCATCAGGGAGGAGTCGCTATGGCTACACCTTC
NA,TRBJ1-4,TRBV19,NA,CASCLRATNEKLFF,TGTGCCTCCTGTTTGAGGGCAACTAATGAAAAACTGTTTTTT
TRBD1,TRBJ1-1,TRBV28,NA,CASSFSTGVGGRRTEAFF,TGTGCCAGCAGTTTTTCGACGGGCGTAGGGGGCAGACGTACTGAAGCTTTCTTT
NA,TRBJ2-1,TRBV24-1,NA,CATRDTTGRNEQFF,TGTGCCACCAGGGACACTACGGGGAGGAATGAGCAGTTCTTC
TRBD1,TRBJ2-5,TRBV5-1,NA,CASDRGQGATMETQYF,TGCGCCAGCGATAGAGGACAGGGGGCAACGATGGAGACCCAGTACTTC
TRBD2,TRBJ2-7,TRBV18,NA,CASSPDYAGGSYEQYF,TGTGCCAGCTCACCTGATTATGCGGGAGGTTCCTACGAGCAGTACTTC
NA,TRBJ1-2,TRBV27,NA,CASSSQGTNYGYTF,TGTGCCAGCAGTTCGCAGGGGACTAACTATGGCTACACCTTC
NA,TRBJ1-2,TRBV5-8,NA,CASSLLRNYGYTF,TGTGCCAGCAGCTTACTTCGTAACTATGGCTACACCTTC
TRBD2,TRBJ2-7,TRBV19,NA,CASSRQSPLLAGGRKETYEQYF,TGTGCCAGTAGCCGACAGTCCCCCCTACTAGCGGGAGGTAGGAAGGAAACCTACGAGCAGTACTTC
TRBD1,TRBJ1-2,TRBV28,NA,CASSSVWDREHYGYTF,TGTGCCAGCAGTTCTGTCTGGGACAGGGAACACTATGGCTACACCTTC
NA,TRBJ1-6,TRBV9,few,CASSVVAGSGSPLHF,TGTGCCAGCAGCGTAGTGGCTGGATCAGGGTCACCCCTCCACTTT
NA,TRBJ1-4,TRBV13,NA,CASSLESDEKLFF,TGTGCCAGCAGCTTAGAGTCGGATGAAAAACTGTTTTTT
TRBD1,TRBJ2-4,TRBV28,NA,CASSRDRGKNIQYF,TGTGCCAGCAGCCGGGACAGGGGCAAAAACATTCAGTACTTC
NA,TRBJ1-4,TRBV2,NA,CASTPDRFNEKLFF,TGTGCCAGCACCCCGGACAGATTTAATGAAAAACTGTTTTTT
TRBD2,TRBJ2-5,TRBV12-5,NA,CASRRTSEETQYF,TGTGCTAGCCGCCGGACTAGCGAAGAGACCCAGTACTTC
NA,TRBJ2-5,TRBV15,NA,CATSNIAGETQYF,TGTGCCACCAGCAACATTGCGGGGGAGACCCAGTACTTC
NA,TRBJ2-7,TRBV3-1/TRBV3-2,NA,CASSQALVVYEQYF,TGTGCCAGCAGCCAAGCACTAGTCGTGTACGAGCAGTACTTC
NA,TRBJ1-2,TRBV7-9,NA,CASSLDSNYGYTF,TGTGCCAGCAGCTTAGACAGTAACTATGGCTACACCTTC
NA,TRBJ2-1,TRBV4-2,NA,CASSQRPGSFNEQFF,TGTGCCAGCAGCCAACGCCCCGGTTCATTCAATGAGCAGTTCTTC
NA,TRBJ2-7,TRBV6-6,NA,CASNQNTYEQYF,TGTGCCAGCAATCAAAACACCTACGAGCAGTACTTC
TRBD1,TRBJ1-6,TRBV28,NA,CASSLSDRGNSPLHF,TGTGCCAGCAGTTTATCAGACAGGGGAAATTCACCCCTCCACTTT
TRBD1,TRBJ1-1,TRBV5-6,NA,CASSSTGGNTEAFF,TGTGCCAGCAGTTCCACAGGGGGGAACACTGAAGCTTTCTTT
TRBD2,TRBJ2-5,TRBV28,once,CASCGRVETQYF,TGTGCCAGCTGCGGGAGGGTGGAGACCCAGTACTTC
NA,TRBJ2-7,TRBV2,once,CASTIFYEQYF,TGTGCCAGCACTATTTTCTACGAGCAGTACTTC
TRBD2,TRBJ2-3,TRBV28,once,CASSLRGLAGVDTQYF,TGTGCCAGCAGTTTAAGGGGACTAGCGGGAGTGGATACGCAGTATTTT
TRBD2,TRBJ2-2,TRBV10-3,NA,CAIRQTGGLAYTGELFF,TGTGCCATCAGGCAAACAGGGGGACTAGCGTACACCGGGGAGCTGTTTTTT
NA,TRBJ1-5,TRBV28,NA,CASSRQTQAQRRQPQHF,TGTGCCAGCAGTAGACAGACTCAAGCTCAAAGGCGTCAGCCCCAGCATTTT
NA,TRBJ1-2,TRBV19,NA,CASTKDRGGYGYTF,TGTGCCAGTACCAAAGACCGGGGTGGCTATGGCTACACCTTC
TRBD2,TRBJ2-3,TRBV7-3,NA,CASSPSFIAGSTDTQYF,TGTGCCAGCAGCCCCTCATTCATAGCGGGTAGCACAGATACGCAGTATTTT
TRBD2,TRBJ2-5,TRBV10-3,few,CAISPRGTSGRGQKETQYF,TGTGCCATCAGCCCCAGGGGGACTAGCGGGAGGGGGCAGAAAGAGACCCAGTACTTC
NA,TRBJ2-5,TRBV7-9,NA,CASSLERGIVETQYF,TGTGCCAGCAGCTTAGAACGGGGAATCGTGGAGACCCAGTACTTC
NA,TRBJ2-7,TRBV9,NA,CASSVGQTYEQYF,TGTGCCAGCAGCGTAGGACAGACCTACGAGCAGTACTTC
NA,TRBJ2-3,TRBV28,NA,CASSFMGATDTQYF,TGTGCCAGCAGTTTCATGGGGGCCACAGATACGCAGTATTTT
NA,TRBJ2-7,TRBV5-6,NA,CASSLTGGLAYEQYF,TGTGCCAGCAGCCTTACGGGCGGGTTGGCCTACGAGCAGTACTTC
TRBD2,TRBJ2-1,TRBV19,NA,CASSIDLGGRANEQFF,TGTGCCAGTAGTATAGATCTTGGCGGGAGGGCGAATGAGCAGTTCTTC
TRBD1,TRBJ2-2,TRBV5-1,NA,CASSSGQGARSSGELFF,TGCGCCAGCAGCTCGGGACAGGGGGCGCGGTCGTCCGGGGAGCTGTTTTTT
NA,TRBJ2-3,TRBV28,once,CASSTSGIGTDTQYF,TGTGCCAGCAGTACATCGGGAATCGGCACAGATACGCAGTATTTT
NA,TRBJ1-2,TRBV27,few,CASSHADGAGEMGYGYTF,TGTGCCAGCAGCCACGCTGACGGGGCAGGGGAAATGGGGTATGGCTACACCTTC
TRBD1,TRBJ2-7,TRBV4-3,NA,CASSQGNRGTYEQYF,TGCGCCAGCAGCCAAGGTAACAGGGGTACGTACGAGCAGTACTTC
TRBD2,TRBJ2-1,TRBV19,NA,CASSITSGNYNEQFF,TGTGCCAGTAGTATAACTAGCGGAAATTACAATGAGCAGTTCTTC